Included here is one T cell receptor beta chain sequence, with context. This clonotype was recorded at least ten times. Its antigen is not yet known. No quality values exist for individual bases; no much larger clone is one base distant. This specimen belongs to a study of breast tumors, draining lymph nodes, adjacent tissues (dated by TCRdb to 2016 to 2018). Context from the whole study: Breast cancer patients provided tumor, adjacent nontumor tissue and axillary lymph nodes, and the study compared the TCR beta repertoires across these three sources. In human breast cancer, the study set out to assess how tumor, surrounding tissue and draining lymph node repertoires relate to one another and whether T cells might be exchanged between them. Study-wide findings and limitations: T-cell repertoire diversity in tumors was found to be lower than in lymph nodes but higher than in nontumor tissue, and preferential V and J gene usage was observed. The conclusion that tumor T cells originate in lymph nodes was framed as consistent with a hypothesis rather than directly demonstrated. The similarity between tumor and nontumor tissue repertoires was significantly greater in luminal-like breast cancer than in basal-like breast cancer. A scenario in which most tumor T cells derive from the lymph node and then expand within tumor tissue was judged to be consistent with the data.

Trimming at the junction amounts to 5 bases on V and 3 bases on J, and the germline ends lie 14 bases apart. Based on the germline V gene (reference sequence), the CDR1 and CDR2 sequences are MNHNY and SVGAGI. The CDR3 measures 14 amino acids from cysteine to phenylalanine. Of all the DNA, just the CDR3 is kept, 42 bases in frame from base 1. TCRdb lists the instrument as Illumina HiSeq 2000. Multiplex PCR amplification was used to generate the TCR beta chain libraries. The amplified TCR beta chain products were analyzed by high-throughput sequencing. Through fastp at Q25 and MiXCR, TCRdb rebuilt clones from the public reads, retaining in-frame beta chains. Records with the same CDR3 protein are collapsed into one entry carrying the most frequent genes and DNA. The sample includes around 70,000 distinct CDR3 sequences, with less than 50% observed a single time. Roughly 8.1% of the sample is held by the ten biggest clonotypes.

Specimen: breast tumor tissue. This receptor was obtained from a female donor with breast cancer. Some clones in this sample may be carry-over from other donors' samples. This chain joins TRBV6-6 to TRBJ2-7; the D gene remains uncertain. Here the CDR3 is given as CASSPVPTVYEQYF. In nucleotide form, the sequence is TGTGCCAGCAGTCCTGTCCCCACGGTCTACGAGCAGTACTTC.